The entry below gives a single TCR beta chain sequence along with its context. Its antigen is not identified. This record comes from a study of regulatory T cells. Notes on the study in general: Skewed V and J usage and few unique V-J pairs marked patient repertoires, most in Tregs. In CD3G-deficient patients, conventional CD4+ T cells were enriched for hydrophobic CDR3 residues at positions 6 and 7.

Every patient with CD3G deficiency had evidence of autoimmunity. Patients aged 2 to 39 years had fewer naive and more memory CD4+ and CD8+ T cells. CD4+ T cells were divided by sorting: CD25-high CD127-low Tregs, CD25-low CD127-high conventional cells. The V and J ends lost 5 bases and 5 bases, in that order; junction bases with no gene match: 5. The V gene's germline CDR1 is MNHNS and CDR2 SASEGT. The CDR3 has 15 residues. The primer mix had 52 TRBV and 13 TRBJ primers. Sequenced by immunoSEQ multiplex PCR; TCRdb stores in-frame clones only, minus some. The profile shows about 23,000 clones, about 88% of them singletons.

The sequenced sample consisted of conventional CD4+ T cells sorted from blood. V usage is TRBV6-1 and J usage is TRBJ1-4, with 10 nucleotides matching TRBD1. The receptor was isolated from a child aged 5 to 17 with CD3G deficiency. The DNA of the CDR3 is TGTGCCAGCAGTCAAGTGGGACAGGGGAATGAAAAACTGTTTTTT. Protein product: CASSQVGQGNEKLFF.